A selection of T cell receptor beta chains follows, all from one sample in a study of T cell changes during pregnancy in multiple sclerosis. TCRdb's copy holds only in-frame clones and misses some; the assay was immunoSEQ multiplex PCR. This sample has some 40,000 clones; around 90% occur once, and the top ten carry roughly 0.58%. The input for sequencing was CD4+ T cells from peripheral blood mononuclear cells, taken in the first trimester of pregnancy. These TCRs come from a female donor with multiple sclerosis, enrolled in a pregnancy study. Both conserved end residues are part of each CDR3.

CASSVTWSSGANVLTF | TRBJ2-6 | TRBV6-1
CASSLGASGTYNEQFF | TRBJ2-1 | TRBV7-9
CASRPRDSAYEQYF | TRBJ2-7 | TRBV6-6
CASSFMGLAAWEQYF | TRBJ2-7 | TRBV28
CAWSVRGQRVSNQPQHF | TRBJ1-5 | TRBV30
CASSLWEATGANVLTF | TRBJ2-6 | TRBV28
CATSLGYRPQHF | TRBJ1-5 | TRBV15
CASGLITGPTLAGEQFF | TRBJ2-1 | TRBV12-5
CASSLYRQETQYF | TRBJ2-5 | TRBV18
CASSYGHTGEETQYF | TRBJ2-5 | TRBV6-6
CASSVASGSGEQYF | TRBJ2-7 | TRBV9
CASSPPGQFSYEQYF | TRBJ2-7 | TRBV11-1
CASSEAGTGELFF | TRBJ2-2 | TRBV25-1
CASSLVGGYEQYF | TRBJ2-7 | TRBV5-4
CAISDRQQETQYF | TRBJ2-5 | TRBV10-3
CASNYGRSTSSYNEQFF | TRBJ2-1 | TRBV5-1
CASSGTGGVGGYTF | TRBJ1-2 | TRBV6-4
CSAPTGNYGYTF | TRBJ1-2 | TRBV29-1
CASRMGRHTEAFF | TRBJ1-1 | TRBV6-5
CASSDYRVPNYGYTF | TRBJ1-2 | TRBV2
CASSVVAGTAYNEQFF | TRBJ2-1 | TRBV7-6
CASSRGLAGGANTGELFF | TRBJ2-2 | TRBV7-2
CASSRVAGAYNEQFF | TRBJ2-1 | TRBV6-1
CASSLRLAGGPNEQFF | TRBJ2-1 | TRBV27
CASSSLLPYEQYF | TRBJ2-7 | TRBV27
CASSPIQGAYEQYF | - | TRBV18
CASSQDQGRDTQYF | TRBJ2-3 | TRBV4-1
CASSKETVNTEAFF | TRBJ1-1 | TRBV11-2
CASSAGQGARGYTF | TRBJ1-2 | TRBV9
CAWSAPGAEQFF | TRBJ2-1 | TRBV30
CASTSWESGKEKLFF | TRBJ1-4 | TRBV27
CASSRTSGKRYEQYF | TRBJ2-7 | TRBV6-5
CASCPGTIGFYGYTF | TRBJ1-2 | TRBV2
CASSWTGVGGETQYF | TRBJ2-5 | TRBV5-1
CASSFEGLGNQPQHF | TRBJ1-5 | TRBV19
CASRTDRGQHNEQFF | TRBJ2-1 | TRBV6-5
CASSLWAGVAFF | TRBJ1-1 | TRBV5-5
CASSSQGMGETQYF | TRBJ2-5 | TRBV7-2
CASSLSGQGASGYTF | TRBJ1-2 | TRBV7-9
CASSLGETGGTDTQYF | TRBJ2-3 | TRBV7-9
CASSKSGTDYHEQYF | TRBJ2-7 | TRBV21-1
CASSSAGGRYEQYF | TRBJ2-7 | TRBV19
CASSSTQGAGELFF | TRBJ2-2 | TRBV27
CASSPGQGMNEQFF | TRBJ2-1 | TRBV11-2
CASSPRGGRLETYNEQFF | TRBJ2-1 | TRBV11-2
CASSQVGGQGAAEAFF | TRBJ1-1 | TRBV4-1